Listed below are T cell receptor beta chains from one sample, sequenced in a study of T-cell memory formation after mild COVID-19. MiXCR, run by TCRdb on the 5' RACE reads, gives a single entry per CDR3 protein. Among around 300,000 distinct CDR3 sequences listed, about 13% were seen once. Input material: PBMCs or a T cell subset sorted from them (not recorded which). The receptors were gathered from a man aged 18 to 29 who had mild COVID-19 (a few samples of this study predate the infection). Cell type and time point are not known. Both conserved end residues are trimmed from each CDR3. The listing skips clone size in some rows; elsewhere it reads once, few, many or a size class.

V gene: TRBV18
J gene: TRBJ1-3
CDR3 length: 12
clone size: NA
CDR3 protein: ASSPRGIGNTIY

V gene: TRBV7-2
J gene: TRBJ2-3
CDR3 length: 13
clone size: many
CDR3 protein: ASSPVWTSTDTQY

V gene: TRBV6-2/TRBV6-3
J gene: TRBJ2-5
CDR3 length: 11
clone size: NA
CDR3 protein: ASRGSSVETQY

V gene: TRBV6-1
J gene: TRBJ1-1
CDR3 length: 12
clone size: NA
CDR3 protein: ASSEADRNTEAF

V gene: TRBV4-3
J gene: TRBJ2-6
CDR3 length: 14
clone size: few
CDR3 protein: ASSPNRGSGANVLT

V gene: TRBV7-6
J gene: TRBJ2-1
CDR3 length: 11
clone size: few
CDR3 protein: ASSFETSGEQF

V gene: TRBV20-1
J gene: TRBJ1-1
CDR3 length: 13
clone size: few
CDR3 protein: SATPSRGPNTEAF

V gene: TRBV12-3/TRBV12-4
J gene: TRBJ1-2
CDR3 length: 13
clone size: few
CDR3 protein: ASHLSYRGLYGYT

V gene: TRBV7-9
J gene: TRBJ2-5
CDR3 length: 12
clone size: NA
CDR3 protein: ASSVADSGETQY

V gene: TRBV12-3/TRBV12-4
J gene: TRBJ1-2
CDR3 length: 12
clone size: NA
CDR3 protein: ASSPGREVHGYT

V gene: TRBV5-1
J gene: TRBJ2-7
CDR3 length: 13
clone size: NA
CDR3 protein: ASSNGRGERDEQY

V gene: TRBV12-3/TRBV12-4
J gene: TRBJ2-1
CDR3 length: 9
clone size: many
CDR3 protein: ASISGNEQF

V gene: TRBV11-3
J gene: TRBJ2-5
CDR3 length: 12
clone size: many
CDR3 protein: ASSPSGSQETQY

V gene: TRBV6-5
J gene: TRBJ1-4
CDR3 length: 10
clone size: NA
CDR3 protein: ASSYSTNRLF

V gene: TRBV6-5
J gene: TRBJ2-2
CDR3 length: 13
clone size: NA
CDR3 protein: ASSTRGDYIGELF

V gene: TRBV20-1
J gene: TRBJ2-7
CDR3 length: 14
clone size: NA
CDR3 protein: SARPDGNPRGYEQY

V gene: TRBV3-1
J gene: TRBJ2-1
CDR3 length: 11
clone size: NA
CDR3 protein: ASSQGGRNEQF

V gene: TRBV20-1
J gene: TRBJ2-5
CDR3 length: 11
clone size: many
CDR3 protein: SARGTSRETQY

V gene: TRBV30
J gene: TRBJ2-7
CDR3 length: 12
clone size: many
CDR3 protein: AWSVLAGVYEQY

V gene: TRBV5-1
J gene: TRBJ2-1
CDR3 length: 13
clone size: NA
CDR3 protein: ASSLNGASYNEQF

V gene: TRBV7-3
J gene: TRBJ2-3
CDR3 length: 13
clone size: many
CDR3 protein: ASSLDYSSTDTQY

V gene: TRBV12-3/TRBV12-4
J gene: TRBJ2-5
CDR3 length: 15
clone size: NA
CDR3 protein: ASSSAIDRGPVKTQY

V gene: TRBV7-2
J gene: TRBJ1-1
CDR3 length: 11
clone size: NA
CDR3 protein: ASRYRDLAEAF

V gene: TRBV24-1
J gene: TRBJ1-5
CDR3 length: 12
clone size: NA
CDR3 protein: ATSDVTGDQPQH

V gene: TRBV28
J gene: TRBJ1-5
CDR3 length: 15
clone size: NA
CDR3 protein: ASSLYQVWQVFQPQH

V gene: TRBV6-2/TRBV6-3
J gene: TRBJ1-1
CDR3 length: 11
clone size: NA
CDR3 protein: ASSYLGAREAF

V gene: TRBV27
J gene: TRBJ2-7
CDR3 length: 11
clone size: NA
CDR3 protein: ASSPLGPYEQY

V gene: TRBV19
J gene: TRBJ1-1
CDR3 length: 15
clone size: NA
CDR3 protein: ASSIPRARGENTEAF

V gene: TRBV28
J gene: TRBJ2-5
CDR3 length: 12
clone size: few
CDR3 protein: ASSLSFRGETQY

V gene: TRBV30
J gene: TRBJ1-4
CDR3 length: 10
clone size: NA
CDR3 protein: AWSVLREKLF

V gene: TRBV19
J gene: TRBJ2-1
CDR3 length: 14
clone size: many
CDR3 protein: ASSSDAGKGHYEQF

V gene: TRBV5-6
J gene: TRBJ2-3
CDR3 length: 10
clone size: NA
CDR3 protein: ASSMGTNTQY

V gene: TRBV6-2/TRBV6-3
J gene: TRBJ1-5
CDR3 length: 13
clone size: NA
CDR3 protein: ASRRDRGSNQPQH

V gene: TRBV24-1
J gene: TRBJ2-2
CDR3 length: 12
clone size: NA
CDR3 protein: ATSGETSTGDLF

V gene: TRBV29-1
J gene: TRBJ1-1
CDR3 length: 12
clone size: NA
CDR3 protein: SVAQGALFTEAF

V gene: TRBV15
J gene: TRBJ2-1
CDR3 length: 17
clone size: NA
CDR3 protein: ATSREGGGALSSYNEQF

V gene: TRBV20-1
J gene: TRBJ2-1
CDR3 length: 13
clone size: NA
CDR3 protein: SARVVAGGPNEQF

V gene: TRBV6-5
J gene: TRBJ2-7
CDR3 length: 11
clone size: few
CDR3 protein: ASRNRGRDEQY

V gene: TRBV4-2
J gene: TRBJ1-1
CDR3 length: 16
clone size: NA
CDR3 protein: ASSIVSGTEVRNTEAF

V gene: TRBV7-2
J gene: TRBJ2-3
CDR3 length: 13
clone size: few
CDR3 protein: ASSLVRGTQDTQY

V gene: TRBV29-1
J gene: TRBJ1-1
CDR3 length: 10
clone size: NA
CDR3 protein: SVVSIGGEAF

V gene: TRBV6-1
J gene: TRBJ2-2
CDR3 length: 10
clone size: few
CDR3 protein: ASSRFVGELF

V gene: TRBV7-9
J gene: TRBJ1-1
CDR3 length: 15
clone size: NA
CDR3 protein: ASSSTPTGSPNTEAF

V gene: TRBV12-3/TRBV12-4
J gene: TRBJ1-2
CDR3 length: 13
clone size: few
CDR3 protein: ASRYWTPANYGYT

V gene: TRBV4-1
J gene: TRBJ1-6
CDR3 length: 15
clone size: few
CDR3 protein: ASSQPGRQGYNSPLH

V gene: TRBV14
J gene: TRBJ2-7
CDR3 length: 15
clone size: NA
CDR3 protein: ASSRPTVRGRSYEQY

V gene: TRBV27
J gene: TRBJ2-7
CDR3 length: 11
clone size: many
CDR3 protein: ASSFQGPYEQY

V gene: TRBV7-8
J gene: TRBJ1-6
CDR3 length: 10
clone size: few
CDR3 protein: ASSPHTSPLH

V gene: TRBV9
J gene: TRBJ1-2
CDR3 length: 11
clone size: NA
CDR3 protein: ASSGRGRVGYT

V gene: TRBV7-9
J gene: TRBJ1-1
CDR3 length: 13
clone size: NA
CDR3 protein: ASSYRALGTGEAF

V gene: TRBV5-1
J gene: TRBJ2-1
CDR3 length: 12
clone size: many
CDR3 protein: ASSPIGSGTKQF

V gene: TRBV18
J gene: TRBJ2-1
CDR3 length: 17
clone size: NA
CDR3 protein: ASSPPPGRVSQGANEQF

V gene: TRBV5-4
J gene: TRBJ2-3
CDR3 length: 12
clone size: NA
CDR3 protein: ASSWGGVWDTQY

V gene: TRBV9
J gene: TRBJ2-1
CDR3 length: 13
clone size: NA
CDR3 protein: ASSTRQGGHNEQF

V gene: TRBV20-1
J gene: TRBJ2-5
CDR3 length: 11
clone size: few
CDR3 protein: SVPSGEGETQY

V gene: TRBV5-1
J gene: TRBJ1-2
CDR3 length: 11
clone size: NA
CDR3 protein: ASSWSGDYGYT

V gene: TRBV2
J gene: TRBJ2-3
CDR3 length: 10
clone size: many
CDR3 protein: ASSGPEDTQY

V gene: TRBV14
J gene: TRBJ2-3
CDR3 length: 16
clone size: many
CDR3 protein: ASSQPETSGGATDTQY

V gene: TRBV7-2
J gene: TRBJ2-7
CDR3 length: 14
clone size: NA
CDR3 protein: ASSLGLAGGQHEQY

V gene: TRBV7-3
J gene: TRBJ2-5
CDR3 length: 13
clone size: few
CDR3 protein: ASSPYGQYQETQY